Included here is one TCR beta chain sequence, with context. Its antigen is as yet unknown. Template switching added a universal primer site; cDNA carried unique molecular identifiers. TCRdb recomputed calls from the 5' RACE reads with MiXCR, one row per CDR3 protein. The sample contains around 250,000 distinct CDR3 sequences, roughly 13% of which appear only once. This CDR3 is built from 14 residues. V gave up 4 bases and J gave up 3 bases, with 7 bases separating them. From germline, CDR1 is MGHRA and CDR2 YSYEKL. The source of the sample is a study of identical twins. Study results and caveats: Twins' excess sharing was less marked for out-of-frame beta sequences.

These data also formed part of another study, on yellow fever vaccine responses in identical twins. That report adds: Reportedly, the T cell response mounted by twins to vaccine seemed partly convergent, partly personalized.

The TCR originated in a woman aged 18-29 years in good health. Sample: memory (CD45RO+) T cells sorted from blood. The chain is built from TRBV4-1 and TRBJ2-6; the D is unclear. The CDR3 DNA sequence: TGCGCCAGCAGCCTCCGTGGTGGGGCCAACGTCCTGACTTTC. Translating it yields CASSLRGGANVLTF.